This passage covers 17 T cell receptor beta chains from one sample sequenced in a study of cytomegalovirus exposure and HLA in healthy donors. Profiled with immunoSEQ multiplex PCR; TCRdb holds only in-frame clones, not every one. Seen here are some 250,000 clones, roughly 90% observed once, and the top ten hold roughly 0.4%. The sample comprised PBMCs. These receptors originate from a woman in her late teens or twenties in good health and CMV-seronegative.

The chain links TRBV7-9 to TRBJ2-5; maybe TRBD2 (5 bases). Germline V gene sequence: CDR1 SEHNR, CDR2 FQNEAQ (reference sequence). This CDR3 region has 13 residues. V lost 4 bases and J lost 5, with 11 bases in between. The CDR3 sequence is CASSYRGAETQYF. In DNA form, the CDR3 reads TGTGCCAGCAGCTACCGGGGAGCGGAGACCCAGTACTTC.

The genes are TRBV6-1 and TRBJ1-2; tentatively, D is TRBD1 (6 bases). From germline, CDR1 is MNHNS and CDR2 SASEGT. Trimming removed 3 bases at V and 1 base at J, with 9 bases between. This CDR3 has 14 residues. The CDR3, as DNA: TGTGCCAGCAGTGATTTGGGACATAACTATGGCTACACCTTC. Translation: CASSDLGHNYGYTF.

The genes are TRBV5-6 and TRBJ2-7; 9 positions match TRBD1. This CDR3 is 15 amino acids long. Per germline, CDR1 SGHDT and CDR2 YYEEEE. V lost 0 bases to trimming and J lost 7 bases; unmatched junction nucleotides: 8. The CDR3 region has the DNA TGTGCCAGCAGCTTGGGGACAGGGGTGGGATGGGAGCAGTACGTC. Translated, it gives CASSLGTGVGWEQYV.

The chain carries TRBV5-4 and TRBJ2-5; 7 positions agree with TRBD1. The V segment lost 3 bases and the J segment 9 bases; nucleotides outside the gene matches: 2. Germline V CDR1 and CDR2: SGHNT, YYREEE (reference sequence). The CDR3 length is 11 residues. CDR3 region: CASSSDRAQYF. CDR3 DNA sequence: TGTGCCAGCAGCTCCGACAGGGCCCAGTACTTC.

The chain recombines TRBV5-1 with TRBJ2-5; D is unclear. Germline values: CDR1 SGHRS, CDR2 YFSETQ. V gave up 6 bases and J gave up 2 bases, with 11 bases separating them. The CDR3 contains 13 residues. CDR3 residues: CASTTSNQETQYF. CDR3 nucleotide sequence: TGCGCCAGCACGACATCGAATCAAGAGACCCAGTACTTC.

This sequence joins TRBV4-1 and TRBJ2-3; no firm D call. Germline lookup yields CDR1 MGHRA and CDR2 YSYEKL. With 1 base removed from V and 6 bases from J, the gap between germline ends came to 5 bases. This CDR3 spans 12 amino acids. The CDR3 reads CASSQVSDTQYF. The CDR3, as DNA: TGCGCCAGCAGCCAAGTTTCTGATACGCAGTATTTT.

The chain is built from TRBV5-1 and TRBJ2-7; 11 bases map to TRBD2. Germline CDR1 is SGHRS and CDR2 is YFSETQ. The CDR3 is made up of 15 amino acids. Unmatched junction bases numbered 5, after V lost 4 bases and J lost 2 bases. The CDR3 nucleotides read TGCGCCAGCAGCCTGTCTAGCGGGGGGCCCTACGAGCAGTACTTC. It codes for CASSLSSGGPYEQYF.

The CDR3 reads CASGRGAGQPQHF. The CDR3 coding sequence is TGTGCCAGCGGGAGGGGCGCAGGGCAGCCCCAGCATTTT. The rearrangement uses TRBV6-5 and TRBJ1-5, with a weak D call TRBD1 (5 bases). The CDR3 runs to 13 residues. V lost 8 bases and J 7 bases, leaving 15 bases between the germline ends. CDR1 and CDR2 (germline): MNHEY, SVGAGI.

The chain links TRBV28 to TRBJ2-5; weak D call: TRBD1 (5 bases). V gave up 2 bases and J gave up 5 bases, with 9 bases separating them. The CDR3 has 13 amino acids. Germline CDR1 MDHEN, CDR2 SYDVKM. This CDR3 reads CASSLEGAETQYF. The DNA for the CDR3 is TGTGCCAGCAGTTTAGAAGGGGCCGAGACCCAGTACTTC.

This chain connects TRBV15 to TRBJ1-5; D gene uncertain. Trimming removed 1 base at V and 6 bases at J, with 16 bases between. Germline V gene data show CDR1 as LNHNV and CDR2 as YYDKDF (reference sequence). The length of the CDR3 is 16 residues. The CDR3 here is CATSRVGWGVIQPQHF. CDR3 bases: TGTGCCACCAGCAGAGTTGGATGGGGAGTAATTCAGCCCCAGCATTTT.

The chain couples TRBV29-1 to TRBJ1-2; TRBD1 is a possible D gene (5 bases). Deletions cut 3 bases from V and 4 bases from J, with 15 bases between. CDR1 and CDR2 from the germline V gene are SQVTM and ANQGSEA. The CDR3 loop spans 14 amino acids. CDR3 bases: TGCAGCGTTGACCCAGCGGGGGGTAGCTATGGCTACACCTTC. Translating it yields CSVDPAGGSYGYTF.

This chain joins TRBV13 and TRBJ2-3; 11 bases are a match to TRBD2. Germline V gives CDR1 PRHDT, CDR2 FYEKMQ (reference sequence). The CDR3 length is 13 residues. Trimming removed 9 bases from V and 5 bases from J; junction bases left unmatched: 4. CDR3 residues: CASSGGARDTQYF. The CDR3, as DNA: TGTGCCAGTAGCGGGGGGGCCAGAGATACGCAGTATTTT.

The chain carries TRBV2 and TRBJ2-1; TRBD1 is a possible D gene (6 bases). The CDR3 is made up of 15 amino acids. V gave up 4 bases and J gave up 0 bases, with 10 bases separating them. Germline assignment: CDR1 SNHLY and CDR2 FYNNEI. Written as DNA, the CDR3 is TGTGCCAGCAGTGGGGACACCAGCTCCTACAATGAGCAGTTCTTC. It specifies CASSGDTSSYNEQFF.

The chain carries TRBV6-5 and TRBJ2-1; D perhaps matches TRBD2 (5 bases). Germline CDR1 and CDR2: MNHEY and SVGAGI. V shed 0 bases and J shed 8 bases, with 17 bases lying between them. The CDR3 spans 16 residues. The CDR3 nucleotides are TGTGCCAGCAGTTACTCGTCTAGCAGCCTCCGCGATGAGCAGTTCTTC. Its protein product is CASSYSSSSLRDEQFF.

The chain combines TRBV5-1 with TRBJ2-5, with 7 bases that match TRBD1. Germline assignment: CDR1 SGHRS and CDR2 YFSETQ. The CDR3 has 15 amino acids. V shed 4 bases, J shed 3 bases, and the junction held 9 bases outside the gene matches. The CDR3 here is CASSPTGNRKETQYF. In DNA, the CDR3 is TGCGCCAGCAGCCCGACAGGGAATAGGAAAGAGACCCAGTACTTC.

To note about this clone: The sample contains more than one DNA sequence encoding this CDR3. The rearrangement joins TRBV5-1 to TRBJ1-1; D is undetermined. The CDR3 loop spans 13 amino acids. V was clipped by 1 base and J by 3 bases, with 7 bases between them. Looked up from germline, CDR1 is SGHRS and CDR2 is YFSETQ. CDR3 bases: TGCGCCAGCAGCTTGACCGGGGACACTGAAGCTTTCTTT. This gives the protein CASSLTGDTEAFF.

This clone has only a few counts. This chain links TRBV28 with TRBJ2-7; tentatively, D is TRBD1 (6 bases). In germline, CDR1 is MDHEN, CDR2 SYDVKM. The V end was cut by 7 bases, the J end by 1 base, with 11 bases between. CDR3 length: 13 residues. The CDR3 DNA sequence: TGTGCCAGCATAAACAGGGAGTCCTACGAGCAGTACTTC. It is translated as CASINRESYEQYF.